What follows are 21 T cell receptor beta chains derived from one specimen sequenced in a study of early T cells in non-severe SARS-CoV-2 infection. MiXCR, run by TCRdb on the 5' RACE reads, gives a single entry per CDR3 protein. The sample holds roughly 40,000 distinct CDR3 sequences; over 4% are singletons and the top ten take approximately 4.8%. Sequencing was performed on whole blood. The receptors were sampled from an adult who was a healthcare worker with PCR-confirmed SARS-CoV-2 infection or an uninfected control (not recorded which).

This clonotype was observed at least ten times. This chain joins TRBV27 and TRBJ1-2, with D unresolved. Trimming took off 6 bases at V and 2 bases at J, with 16 bases between the two ends. Germline assignment: CDR1 MNHEY and CDR2 SMNVEV (reference sequence). There are 15 residues in the CDR3. The CDR3 region has the DNA TGTGCCAGCAGCCCTACCCGGGCCCTGAACTATGGCTACACCTTC. Translating it yields CASSPTRALNYGYTF.

There are many counts of this clonotype. This chain joins TRBV20-1 and TRBJ1-4; D is ambiguous. V gave up 5 bases and J gave up 0 bases, with 13 bases separating them. Germline V gene data show CDR1 as DFQATT and CDR2 as SNEGSKA (reference sequence). This CDR3 is 15 amino acids long. The CDR3 DNA sequence: TGCAGTGCTCTCTCTGAGGGAACAACTAATGAAAAACTGTTTTTT. This sequence encodes CSALSEGTTNEKLFF.

The J gene is TRBJ1-3, the V gene TRBV6-1; D is ambiguous. From germline, CDR1 is MNHNS and CDR2 SASEGT. Trimming took 3 bases from V and 0 from J, leaving 9 bases between them. The CDR3 runs 15 residues. CDR3 nucleotide sequence: TGTGCCAGCAGTGACGTGCGGACCTCTGGAAACACCATATATTTT. This sequence encodes CASSDVRTSGNTIYF.

In its sample, this clonotype was seen many times. CDR3 sequence reads: CASRTTGGETQYF. The CDR3 nucleotides are TGTGCCAGCAGGACAACAGGGGGGGAGACCCAGTACTTC. This chain links TRBV12-3 or TRBV12-4 with TRBJ2-5, with 8 bases matching TRBD1. This CDR3 comprises 13 residues. V was clipped by 6 bases and J by 5 bases; unmatched bases: 5.

This clonotype was recorded many times. The V gene is TRBV4-2, the J gene TRBJ2-1; 11 nucleotides agree with TRBD2. V was clipped by 2 bases and J by 1 base; unmatched bases: 4. CDR1 and CDR2 (germline): LGHNA, YNFKEQ. This CDR3 is built from 17 residues. The CDR3 DNA reads TGTGCCAGCAGCCAAACACTAGCGGGAGTTTCCTACAATGAGCAGTTCTTC. This sequence encodes CASSQTLAGVSYNEQFF.

In its sample, this clonotype was seen a few times. In DNA, the CDR3 is TGTGCCAGCACTTTCGAGATGGGGGGAAGGACTGAAGCTTTCTTT. As protein: CASTFEMGGRTEAFF. The J gene is TRBJ1-1, the V gene TRBV28; possibly TRBD1 for D (5 bases). V was shortened by 7 bases and J by 5 bases, with 20 bases between the two germline ends. The germline V gene has CDR1 MDHEN and CDR2 SYDVKM. CDR3 length: 15 residues. The full variable domain, with the rest looked up from reference TRBV28 and TRBJ1-1, is DVKVTQSSRYLVKRTGEKVFLECVQDMDHENMFWYRQDPGLGLRLIYFSYDVKMKEKGDIPEGYSVSREKKERFSLILESASTNQTSMYLCASTFEMGGRTEAFFGQGTRLTVV.

The rearrangement joins TRBV20-1 to TRBJ2-2; D is undetermined. This CDR3 has 14 amino acids. Trimming pared 2 bases from V and 1 base from J, leaving 8 bases between. The germline CDR1 and CDR2 sequences are DFQATT and SNEGSKA (reference sequence). The CDR3 nucleotides read TGCAGTGCTAGAACCCCGGAGAACACCGGGGAGCTGTTTTTT. This encodes CSARTPENTGELFF.

This clonotype was recorded many times. The gene calls are TRBV19 and TRBJ1-2; perhaps TRBD1 as D (6 bases). V lost 7 bases and J 2 bases, leaving 14 bases between the germline ends. In germline, CDR1 is LNHDA, CDR2 SQIVND (reference sequence). This CDR3 contains 14 residues. The CDR3 DNA sequence: TGTGCCAGTACCCCGGGACACGCGAACTATGGCTACACCTTC. This encodes CASTPGHANYGYTF.

This clonotype was observed at least ten times. CDR3 nucleotides: TGTGCCAGCAGCTTGACGGGACAGGTCTCCTACGAGCAGTACTTC. Protein: CASSLTGQVSYEQYF. This rearrangement joins TRBV7-2 to TRBJ2-7; TRBD1 agrees at 8 bases. Germline-derived CDR1 and CDR2 are SGHTA and FQGNSA. The ends lost 3 bases at V and 0 bases at J; junction bases unmatched: 4. The CDR3 totals 15 residues.

This clonotype was detected many times. V usage is TRBV28 and J usage is TRBJ1-1, with TRBD1 as a possible D gene (5 bases). V lost 3 bases and J lost 6, with 8 bases in between. Germline loops: CDR1 MDHEN, CDR2 SYDVKM. The CDR3 runs 12 residues. CDR3 coding DNA: TGTGCCAGCAGTTTGGGGGTCCCTGAAGCTTTCTTT. Its translation is CASSLGVPEAFF.

This clonotype has just a few counts. This chain links TRBV6-1 with TRBJ2-1; TRBD1 matches 8 bases. Germline V lookup: CDR1 MNHNS, CDR2 SASEGT. The CDR3 is made up of 15 amino acids. The V and J ends lost 7 bases and 7 bases, in that order; junction bases with no gene match: 12. This CDR3 reads CASIPGRGHSNEQFF. Written as DNA, the CDR3 is TGTGCCAGCATTCCCGGCAGGGGGCACTCTAATGAGCAGTTCTTC.

This clonotype was seen repeatedly, ten times or more. V usage is TRBV6-6 and J usage is TRBJ1-1, with D tentatively TRBD1 (5 bases). Germline V gene sequence: CDR1 MNHNY, CDR2 SVGAGI (reference sequence). The CDR3 runs to 15 residues. Deletions cut 6 bases from V and 0 bases from J, with 14 bases between. DNA for the CDR3: TGTGCCAGCAGCCCGCTGAAGGGGATGAACACTGAAGCTTTCTTT. This gives the protein CASSPLKGMNTEAFF.

A remark on this clonotype: A read error may be the cause here, since a much bigger clone is one base away. This chain joins TRBV18 and TRBJ2-1; D not certain. This CDR3 region has 11 residues. CDR1 is KGHSH, CDR2 LQKENI, per germline. CDR3 in amino acids: CASSTLSEQLF. The CDR3 DNA reads as TGTGCCAGCTCAACCTTGAGTGAGCAGTTATTC. Based on the CDR3 plus reference TRBV18 and TRBJ2-1, the full variable domain is NAGVMQNPRHLVRRRGQEARLRCSPMKGHSHVYWYRQLPEEGLKFMVYLQKENIIDESGMPKERFSAEFPKEGPSILRIQQVVRGDSAAYFCASSTLSEQLFGPGTRLTVL.

The V call is TRBV24-1, the J call TRBJ2-1; 8 nucleotides line up with TRBD1. Germline loops: CDR1 KGHDR, CDR2 SFDVKD. This CDR3 has 15 residues. V dropped 2 bases and J dropped 8; count of bases not matched to a gene: 7. The chain's CDR3 is CATSDSDRAEHEQFF. The CDR3 region has the DNA TGTGCCACCAGTGATTCGGACAGGGCGGAACATGAGCAGTTCTTC.

This clonotype has more than one count but fewer than ten. The rearrangement links TRBV7-9 to TRBJ2-1; D possibly corresponds to TRBD2 (6 bases). Germline values: CDR1 SEHNR, CDR2 FQNEAQ (reference sequence). The CDR3 runs to 13 residues. Trimming removed 6 bases at V and 7 bases at J, with 13 bases between. The CDR3: CASRTGARNEQFF. CDR3 DNA: TGTGCCAGCAGAACGGGAGCAAGAAATGAGCAGTTCTTC.

The rearrangement uses TRBV5-1 and TRBJ2-7, with D possibly being TRBD1 (5 bases). Deletions cut 4 bases from V and 0 bases from J, with 14 bases between. Looked up from germline, CDR1 is SGHRS and CDR2 is YFSETQ. CDR3 length equals 15 residues. CDR3 DNA sequence: TGCGCCAGCAGCCCCGACGGAAGGGGCTCCTACGAGCAGTACTTC. This encodes CASSPDGRGSYEQYF. The full variable domain, rest sourced from reference TRBV5-1 and TRBJ2-7, is KAGVTQTPRYLIKTRGQQVTLSCSPISGHRSVSWYQQTPGQGLQFLFEYFSETQRNKGNFPGRFSGRQFSNSRSEMNVSTLELGDSALYLCASSPDGRGSYEQYFGPGTRLTVT.

This clonotype was seen many times. The J gene is TRBJ2-3, the V gene TRBV24-1, with D maybe TRBD2 (7 bases). The V gene lost 5 bases and the J gene lost 1 base, with 12 bases spanning the gap. In germline, CDR1 is KGHDR, CDR2 SFDVKD. The CDR3 loop spans 15 amino acids. The CDR3 bases are TGTGCCACCAGTGCCCGGGGGGCCGGCACAGATACGCAGTATTTT. Translation gives CATSARGAGTDTQYF.

This clonotype was seen many times. The CDR3 region has the DNA TGTGCCAGCTTGACCGGGACACCATTGGGGGAGCAGTACTTC. Encoded protein: CASLTGTPLGEQYF. This rearrangement joins TRBV28 to TRBJ2-7, with D maybe TRBD1 (6 bases). The CDR3 is 14 amino acids. Germline V lookup: CDR1 MDHEN, CDR2 SYDVKM. Trimming pared 8 bases from V and 7 bases from J, leaving 21 bases between. Complete variable domain (other parts from reference TRBV28 and TRBJ2-7): DVKVTQSSRYLVKRTGEKVFLECVQDMDHENMFWYRQDPGLGLRLIYFSYDVKMKEKGDIPEGYSVSREKKERFSLILESASTNQTSMYLCASLTGTPLGEQYFGPGTRLTVT.

This clonotype was recorded many times. The CDR3 region is CATAARADGELFF. DNA for the CDR3: TGTGCCACCGCAGCCAGGGCGGACGGGGAGCTGTTTTTT. The rearrangement links TRBV24-1 to TRBJ2-2, with a possible D match to TRBD1 (5 bases). The CDR3 length is 13 residues. In germline, CDR1 is KGHDR, CDR2 SFDVKD. Between the trimmed V and J ends, which lost 9 bases and 7 bases, there was a span of 14 bases.

At least ten counts were recorded for this clonotype. The chain is built from TRBV12-3 or TRBV12-4 and TRBJ2-1; 7 nucleotides line up with TRBD2. The V segment lost 2 bases and the J segment 9 bases; nucleotides outside the gene matches: 4. This CDR3 is 13 amino acids long. This CDR3 reads CASSLPGGREQFF. CDR3 DNA: TGTGCCAGCAGTTTACCGGGGGGACGTGAGCAGTTCTTC.

This clonotype was counted at least ten times. The rearrangement joins TRBV4-2 to TRBJ2-3, with 8 bases identical to TRBD2. Germline trimming cut 5 bases from V and 0 bases from J; bases unmatched to any gene: 7. Germline lookup yields CDR1 LGHNA and CDR2 YNFKEQ. There are 16 residues in the CDR3. The CDR3 bases are TGTGCCAGCAGCGTTAGGACTAGCCGTAGCACAGATACGCAGTATTTT. Translated, it gives CASSVRTSRSTDTQYF.